This passage covers 10 T cell receptor beta chains from one sample sequenced in a study of shared clonotypes between healthy human individuals. Data came from immunoSEQ multiplex PCR; TCRdb stores just in-frame clones and leaves some out. The sample contains about 2.4 million clones, 85% to 95% of which appear only once. The sequencing input was naive CD4+ T cells sorted from blood. Indicated subset: CD45RA+ positively selected. The source is a man aged 18 to 30 in good health.

This chain joins TRBV28 and TRBJ2-1; D call uncertain. Deletions cut 4 bases from V and 4 bases from J, with 5 bases between. CDR1 is MDHEN, CDR2 SYDVKM, per germline. This CDR3 is built from 12 residues. The CDR3 spells CASSSRYNEQFF. CDR3 coding DNA: TGTGCCAGCAGTTCCCGATACAATGAGCAGTTCTTC.

The rearrangement uses TRBV2 and TRBJ2-3, with D unresolved. The CDR3 totals 15 residues. From germline, CDR1 is SNHLY and CDR2 FYNNEI. The V and J ends lost 4 bases and 0 bases respectively, with 11 bases between them. The CDR3 coding sequence is TGTGCCAGCAGTGGGCGATCCTCTAGCACAGATACGCAGTATTTT. This translates into CASSGRSSSTDTQYF. The variable domain in full, completed from reference TRBV2 and TRBJ2-3, reads EPEVTQTPSHQVTQMGQEVILRCVPISNHLYFYWYRQILGQKVEFLVSFYNNEISEKSEIFDDQFSVERPDGSNFTLKIRSTKLEDSAMYFCASSGRSSSTDTQYFGPGTRLTVL.

The chain combines TRBV10-3 with TRBJ2-1; tentatively, D is TRBD2 (5 bases). The CDR3 totals 16 residues. Germline lookup yields CDR1 ENHRY and CDR2 SYGVKD. Trimming pared 2 bases from V and 7 bases from J, leaving 18 bases between. The CDR3 nucleotides are TGTGCCATCAGTGAGCCGGAGGCTAGCCGGGGTAATGAGCAGTTCTTC. This encodes CAISEPEASRGNEQFF.

This chain links TRBV5-1 with TRBJ2-2; TRBD2 matches at 10 bases. The V gene end was trimmed by 1 base and the J gene end by 6 bases; junction bases not matched to a gene: 3. This CDR3 comprises 15 residues. Germline CDR1 SGHRS, CDR2 YFSETQ. The CDR3 spells CASSLSLAGAGELFF. The CDR3 DNA follows: TGCGCCAGCAGCTTGTCCCTAGCGGGGGCCGGGGAGCTGTTTTTT.

V gene TRBV6-5 combines with J gene TRBJ2-5; D perhaps matches TRBD2 (6 bases). Deletions cut 5 bases from V and 4 bases from J, with 14 bases between. The CDR3 extends over 14 amino acids. The germline gives CDR1 MNHEY, CDR2 SVGAGI. In nucleotides, the CDR3 is TGTGCCAGCAGTCTCATCGGAGCGGGAGAGACCCAGTACTTC. It codes for CASSLIGAGETQYF.

This chain joins TRBV5-1 and TRBJ2-5; D uncertain. Germline-derived CDR1 and CDR2 are SGHRS and YFSETQ. The CDR3 is made up of 13 amino acids. Trimming pared 1 base from V and 2 bases from J, leaving 6 bases between. CDR3 nucleotides: TGCGCCAGCAGCTTGACTATTCAAGAGACCCAGTACTTC. Translating it yields CASSLTIQETQYF.

This chain links TRBV30 with TRBJ2-4, with D possibly being TRBD2 (7 bases). The CDR3 is made up of 14 amino acids. Germline values: CDR1 GTSNPN, CDR2 SVGIG (reference sequence). V lost 0 bases and J 6 bases, leaving 12 bases between the germline ends. CDR3 loop: CAWSVGGASNIQYF. The CDR3 DNA reads TGTGCCTGGAGTGTGGGGGGGGCATCAAACATTCAGTACTTC.

CDR3 loop: CAWSVGGWYEQYF. The CDR3 coding sequence is TGTGCCTGGAGTGTAGGAGGGTGGTACGAGCAGTACTTC. The chain couples TRBV30 to TRBJ2-7, with D perhaps matching TRBD2 (6 bases). The CDR3 sequence is 13 residues long. The germline V gene encodes CDR1 GTSNPN and CDR2 SVGIG (reference sequence). V lost 0 bases to trimming and J lost 4 bases, with 10 bases between them.

The chain uses TRBV6-1 and TRBJ1-2, with D possibly TRBD1 on 5 matching bases. CDR3 length: 14 amino acids. CDR1 MNHNS and CDR2 SASEGT come from the germline V gene. Trimming shortened V by 3 bases and J by 4 bases, and 12 bases separated the two germline ends. CDR3 residues: CASSEMGLGYGYTF. CDR3 nucleotide sequence: TGTGCCAGCAGTGAGATGGGACTCGGCTATGGCTACACCTTC.

The chain joins TRBV6-1 to TRBJ2-7; D may be TRBD1 (5 bases). The ends were cut back, 2 bases at V and 3 bases at J, with 11 bases in the middle. Germline CDR1 MNHNS, CDR2 SASEGT. The CDR3 has 14 amino acids. The CDR3 reads CASSERGNLYEQYF. CDR3 bases: TGTGCCAGCAGTGAAAGGGGAAACCTCTACGAGCAGTACTTC.